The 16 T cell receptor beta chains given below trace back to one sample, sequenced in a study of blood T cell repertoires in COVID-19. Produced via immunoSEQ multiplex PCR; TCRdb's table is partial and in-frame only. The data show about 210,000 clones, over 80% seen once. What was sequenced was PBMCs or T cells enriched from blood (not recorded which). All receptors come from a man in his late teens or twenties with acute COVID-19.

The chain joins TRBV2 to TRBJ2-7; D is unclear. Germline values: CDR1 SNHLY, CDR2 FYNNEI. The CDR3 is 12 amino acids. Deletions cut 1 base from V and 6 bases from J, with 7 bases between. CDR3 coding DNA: TGTGCCAGCAGTGAAGTCCCCGTCGAGCAGTACTTC. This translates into CASSEVPVEQYF.

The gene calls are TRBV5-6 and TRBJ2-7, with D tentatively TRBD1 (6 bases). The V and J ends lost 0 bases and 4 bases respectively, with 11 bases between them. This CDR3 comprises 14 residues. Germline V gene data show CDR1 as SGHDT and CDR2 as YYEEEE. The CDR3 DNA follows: TGTGCCAGCAGCTTGGGCAGGGGAAGGTACGAGCAGTACTTC. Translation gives CASSLGRGRYEQYF.

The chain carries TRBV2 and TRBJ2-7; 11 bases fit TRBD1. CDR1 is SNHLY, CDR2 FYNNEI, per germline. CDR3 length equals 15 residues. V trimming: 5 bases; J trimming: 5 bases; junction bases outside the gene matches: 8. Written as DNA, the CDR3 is TGTGCCAGCAGTCACCCGGGACAGGGGGAGGACGAGCAGTACTTC. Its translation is CASSHPGQGEDEQYF.

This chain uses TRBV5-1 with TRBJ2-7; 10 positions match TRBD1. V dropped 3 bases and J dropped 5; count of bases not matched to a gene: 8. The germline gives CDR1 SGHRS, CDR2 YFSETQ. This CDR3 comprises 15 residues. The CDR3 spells CASSSGTGAVHEQYF. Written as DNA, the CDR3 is TGCGCCAGCAGCTCCGGGACAGGGGCCGTCCACGAGCAGTACTTC.

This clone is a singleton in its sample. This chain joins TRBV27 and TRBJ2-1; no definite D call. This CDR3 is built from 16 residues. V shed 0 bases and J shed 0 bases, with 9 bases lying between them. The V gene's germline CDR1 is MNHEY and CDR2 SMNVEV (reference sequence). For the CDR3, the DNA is TGTGCCAGCAGTTTATCGAAGCGTAGCTCCTACAATGAGCAGTTCTTC. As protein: CASSLSKRSSYNEQFF.

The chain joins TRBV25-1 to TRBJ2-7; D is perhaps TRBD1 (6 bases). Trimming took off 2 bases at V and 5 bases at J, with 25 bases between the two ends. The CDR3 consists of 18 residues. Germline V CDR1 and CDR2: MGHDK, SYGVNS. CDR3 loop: CASSEPLAGALRAHEQYF. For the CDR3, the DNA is TGTGCCAGCAGTGAACCCTTGGCAGGGGCCCTCAGGGCCCACGAGCAGTACTTC.

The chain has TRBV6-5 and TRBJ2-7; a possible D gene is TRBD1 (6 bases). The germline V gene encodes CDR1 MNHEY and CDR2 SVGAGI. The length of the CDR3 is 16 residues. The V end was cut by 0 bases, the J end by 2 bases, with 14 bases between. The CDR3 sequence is CASSYSRQATTYEQYF. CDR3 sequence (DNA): TGTGCCAGCAGTTACTCAAGACAGGCAACCACCTACGAGCAGTACTTC.

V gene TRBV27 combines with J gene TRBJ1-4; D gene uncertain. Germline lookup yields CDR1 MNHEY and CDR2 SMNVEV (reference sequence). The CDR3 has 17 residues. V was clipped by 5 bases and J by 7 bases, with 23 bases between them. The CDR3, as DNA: TGTGCCAGCAGTCCCTTCTTCCCGCGAGGTGGAACTGAAAAACTGTTTTTT. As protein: CASSPFFPRGGTEKLFF.

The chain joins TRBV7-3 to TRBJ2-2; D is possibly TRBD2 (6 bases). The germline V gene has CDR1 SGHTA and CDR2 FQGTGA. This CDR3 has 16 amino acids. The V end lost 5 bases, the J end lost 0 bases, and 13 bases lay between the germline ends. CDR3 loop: CASSAGLTANTGELFF. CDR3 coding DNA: TGTGCCAGCAGCGCAGGACTAACTGCGAACACCGGGGAGCTGTTTTTT.

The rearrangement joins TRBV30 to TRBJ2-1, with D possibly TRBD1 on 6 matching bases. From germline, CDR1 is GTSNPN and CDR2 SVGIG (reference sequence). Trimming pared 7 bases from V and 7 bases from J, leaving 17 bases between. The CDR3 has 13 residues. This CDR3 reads CASPLRGKNEQFF. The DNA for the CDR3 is TGTGCCTCCCCCCTAAGGGGGAAGAATGAGCAGTTCTTC.

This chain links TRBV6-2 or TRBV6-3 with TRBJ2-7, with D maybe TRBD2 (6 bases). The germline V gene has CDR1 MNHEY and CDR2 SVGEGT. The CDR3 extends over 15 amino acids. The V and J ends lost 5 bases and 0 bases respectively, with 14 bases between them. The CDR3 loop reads CASSPLGGYSYEQYF. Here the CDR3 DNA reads TGTGCCAGCAGTCCCCTGGGGGGTTACTCCTACGAGCAGTACTTC.

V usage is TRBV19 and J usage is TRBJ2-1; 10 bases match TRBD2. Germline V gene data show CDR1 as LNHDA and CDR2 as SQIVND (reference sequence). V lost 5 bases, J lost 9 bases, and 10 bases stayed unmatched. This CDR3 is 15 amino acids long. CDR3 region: CASSASSGSGGEQFF. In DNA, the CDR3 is TGTGCCAGTAGTGCCTCTAGCGGGAGTGGTGGTGAGCAGTTCTTC.

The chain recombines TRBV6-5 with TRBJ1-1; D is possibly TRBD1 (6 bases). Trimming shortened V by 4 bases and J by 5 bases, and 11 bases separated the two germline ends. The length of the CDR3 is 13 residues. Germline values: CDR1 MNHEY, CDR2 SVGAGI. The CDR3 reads CASSSPGVTEAFF. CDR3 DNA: TGTGCCAGCAGTTCCCCAGGGGTAACTGAAGCTTTCTTT.

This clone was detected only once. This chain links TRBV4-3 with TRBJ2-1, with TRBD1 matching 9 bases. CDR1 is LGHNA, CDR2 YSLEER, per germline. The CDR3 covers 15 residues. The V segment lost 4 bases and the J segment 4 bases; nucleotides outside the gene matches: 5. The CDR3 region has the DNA TGCGCCAGCAGCCGTGGACAGGGGTATTACAATGAGCAGTTCTTC. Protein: CASSRGQGYYNEQFF.

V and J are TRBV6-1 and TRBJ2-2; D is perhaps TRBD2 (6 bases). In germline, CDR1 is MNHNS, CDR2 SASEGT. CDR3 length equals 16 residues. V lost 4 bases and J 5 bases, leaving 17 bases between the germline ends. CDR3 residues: CASSAMAGIGTGELFF. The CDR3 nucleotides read TGTGCCAGCAGTGCTATGGCGGGAATAGGTACCGGGGAGCTGTTTTTT.

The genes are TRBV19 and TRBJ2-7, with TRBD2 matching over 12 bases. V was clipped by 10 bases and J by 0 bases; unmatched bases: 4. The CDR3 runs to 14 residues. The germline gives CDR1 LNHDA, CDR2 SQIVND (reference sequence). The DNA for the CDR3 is TGTGCCACCAAGACTAGCGGGAGCTCCTACGAGCAGTACTTC. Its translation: CATKTSGSSYEQYF.